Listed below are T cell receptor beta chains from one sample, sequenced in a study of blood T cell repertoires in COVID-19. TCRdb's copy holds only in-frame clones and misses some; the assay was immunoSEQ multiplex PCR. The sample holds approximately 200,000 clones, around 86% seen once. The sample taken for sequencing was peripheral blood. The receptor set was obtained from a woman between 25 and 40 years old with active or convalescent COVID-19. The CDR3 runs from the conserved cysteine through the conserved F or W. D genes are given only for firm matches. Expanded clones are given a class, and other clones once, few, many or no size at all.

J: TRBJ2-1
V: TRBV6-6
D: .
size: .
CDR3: CASSPTGSYNEQFF
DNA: TGTGCCAGCAGTCCGACAGGATCCTACAATGAGCAGTTCTTC

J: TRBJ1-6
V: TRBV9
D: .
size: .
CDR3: CASSVVGTRDSPLHF
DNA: TGTGCCAGCAGCGTAGTCGGGACAAGGGATTCACCCCTCCACTTT

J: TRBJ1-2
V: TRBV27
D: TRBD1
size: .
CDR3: CASSLNYWDRGSTNYGYTF
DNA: TGTGCCAGCAGCCTTAACTATTGGGACAGGGGATCGACTAACTATGGCTACACCTTC

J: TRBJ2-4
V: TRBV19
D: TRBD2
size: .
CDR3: CASSLGGRGNLAKNIQYF
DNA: TGTGCCAGTAGTTTGGGCGGGAGGGGGAACCTAGCCAAAAACATTCAGTACTTC

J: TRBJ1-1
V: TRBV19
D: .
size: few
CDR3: CASRYREPNTEAFF
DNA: TGTGCCAGTAGATACAGGGAACCAAACACTGAAGCTTTCTTT

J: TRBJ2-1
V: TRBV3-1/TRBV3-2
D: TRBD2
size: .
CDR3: CASSQGQRERFYNEQFF
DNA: TGTGCCAGCAGCCAAGGGCAGCGGGAGCGCTTCTACAATGAGCAGTTCTTC

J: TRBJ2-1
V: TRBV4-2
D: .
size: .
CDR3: CASSPNPPRSGVYEQFF
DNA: TGTGCCAGCAGCCCGAACCCTCCTAGGTCGGGTGTCTATGAGCAGTTCTTC

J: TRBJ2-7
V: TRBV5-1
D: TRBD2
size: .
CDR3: CASSLGRTSEFYEQYF
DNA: TGCGCCAGCAGCTTGGGCAGGACTAGCGAGTTTTACGAGCAGTACTTC

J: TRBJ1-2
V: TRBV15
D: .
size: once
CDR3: CATSRDRVGGKYTF
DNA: TGTGCCACCAGCAGAGATCGGGTAGGGGGTAAATACACCTTC

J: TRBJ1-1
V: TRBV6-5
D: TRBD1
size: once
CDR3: CASSLSGTGFEAFF
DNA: TGTGCCAGCAGCTTATCGGGGACAGGTTTTGAAGCTTTCTTT

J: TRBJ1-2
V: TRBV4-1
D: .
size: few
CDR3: CASSQDAQGRDGYTF
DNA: TGCGCCAGCAGCCAAGATGCCCAGGGGAGGGACGGCTACACCTTC

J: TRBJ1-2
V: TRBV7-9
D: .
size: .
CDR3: CASSLVGRGHGYTF
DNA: TGTGCCAGCAGCTTAGTAGGCAGGGGTCATGGCTACACCTTC

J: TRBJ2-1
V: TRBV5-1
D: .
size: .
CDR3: CASSLRQSYNEQFF
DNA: TGCGCCAGCAGCTTGCGACAGTCATACAATGAGCAGTTCTTC

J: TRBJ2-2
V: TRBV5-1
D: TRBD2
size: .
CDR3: CASRAPLLAGEQNTGELFF
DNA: TGCGCCAGCAGGGCCCCATTACTAGCGGGGGAACAGAACACCGGGGAGCTGTTTTTT

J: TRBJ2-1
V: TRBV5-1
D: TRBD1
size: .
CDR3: CASSLAPGGFNEQFF
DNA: TGCGCCAGCAGCTTGGCGCCAGGGGGCTTCAATGAGCAGTTCTTC

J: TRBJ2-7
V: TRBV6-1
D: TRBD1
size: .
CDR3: CASSGEGAPDLYEQYF
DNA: TGTGCCAGCAGTGGAGAGGGGGCGCCGGACTTATACGAGCAGTACTTC

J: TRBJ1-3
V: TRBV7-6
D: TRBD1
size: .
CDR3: CASSPRGQGSGNTIYF
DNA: TGTGCCAGCAGCCCTCGAGGACAGGGAAGCGGAAACACCATATATTTT

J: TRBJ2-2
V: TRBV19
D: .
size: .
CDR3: CASSSLQEELFF
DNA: TGTGCCAGTAGTAGCCTGCAGGAGGAGCTGTTTTTT

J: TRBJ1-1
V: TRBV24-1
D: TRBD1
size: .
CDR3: CATSDLGQAEAFF
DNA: TGTGCCACCAGTGATTTGGGACAGGCTGAAGCTTTCTTT

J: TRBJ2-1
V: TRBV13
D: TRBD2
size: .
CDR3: CASSLALAVPYNEQFF
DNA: TGTGCCAGCAGCTTGGCACTAGCGGTTCCCTACAATGAGCAGTTCTTC

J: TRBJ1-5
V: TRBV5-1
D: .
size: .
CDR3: CASSNGNEREPQHF
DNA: TGCGCCAGCAGCAACGGGAACGAGAGGGAGCCCCAGCATTTT

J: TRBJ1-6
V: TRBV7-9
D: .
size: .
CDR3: CASSNLLGDSPLHF
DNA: TGTGCCAGCAGCAACCTGCTCGGGGATTCACCCCTCCACTTT

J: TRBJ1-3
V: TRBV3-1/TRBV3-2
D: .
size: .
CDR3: CASSQVYQVFSGNTIYF
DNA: TGTGCCAGCAGCCAAGTCTACCAAGTCTTCTCTGGAAACACCATATATTTT

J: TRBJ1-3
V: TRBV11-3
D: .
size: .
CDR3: CASSLGDNPFSGNTIYF
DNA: TGTGCCAGCAGCCTGGGTGACAATCCCTTCTCTGGAAACACCATATATTTT

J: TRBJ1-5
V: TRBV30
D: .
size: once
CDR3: CAWSLQGNQPQHF
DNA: TGTGCCTGGAGTTTACAGGGAAATCAGCCCCAGCATTTT

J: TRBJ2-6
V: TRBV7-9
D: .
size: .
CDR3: CASSLSGFGANVLTF
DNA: TGTGCCAGCAGCTTAAGCGGGTTCGGGGCCAACGTCCTGACTTTC

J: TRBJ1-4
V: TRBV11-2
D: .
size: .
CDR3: CASRVTQATNEKLFF
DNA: TGTGCCAGCAGAGTGACCCAGGCAACTAATGAAAAACTGTTTTTT

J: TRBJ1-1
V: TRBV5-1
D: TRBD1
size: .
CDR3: CASSFYRGGTEAFF
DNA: TGCGCCAGCAGCTTCTACAGGGGTGGCACTGAAGCTTTCTTT